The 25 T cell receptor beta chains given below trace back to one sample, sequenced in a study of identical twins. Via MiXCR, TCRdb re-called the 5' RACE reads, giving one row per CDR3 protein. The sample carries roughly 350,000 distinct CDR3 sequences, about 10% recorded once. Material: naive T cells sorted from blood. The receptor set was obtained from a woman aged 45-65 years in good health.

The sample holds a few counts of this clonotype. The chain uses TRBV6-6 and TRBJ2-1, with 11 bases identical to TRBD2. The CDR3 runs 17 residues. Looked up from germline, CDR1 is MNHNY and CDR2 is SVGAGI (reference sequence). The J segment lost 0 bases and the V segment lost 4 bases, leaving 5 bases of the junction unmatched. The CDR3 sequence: CASSWPTSGSSYNEQFF. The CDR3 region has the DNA TGTGCCAGCAGTTGGCCAACTAGCGGGAGCTCCTACAATGAGCAGTTCTTC.

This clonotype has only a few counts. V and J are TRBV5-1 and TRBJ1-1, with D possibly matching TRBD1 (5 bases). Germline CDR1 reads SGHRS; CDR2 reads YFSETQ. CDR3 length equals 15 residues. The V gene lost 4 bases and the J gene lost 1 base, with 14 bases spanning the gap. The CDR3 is CASSLSGTGNTEAFF. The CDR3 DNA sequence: TGCGCCAGCAGCCTATCCGGGACGGGGAACACTGAAGCTTTCTTT.

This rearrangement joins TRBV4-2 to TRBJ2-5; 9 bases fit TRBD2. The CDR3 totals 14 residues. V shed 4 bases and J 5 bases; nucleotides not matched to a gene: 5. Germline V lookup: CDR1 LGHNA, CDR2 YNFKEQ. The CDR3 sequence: CASSPAGTSETQYF. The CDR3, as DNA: TGTGCCAGCAGCCCAGCGGGGACTAGCGAGACCCAGTACTTC.

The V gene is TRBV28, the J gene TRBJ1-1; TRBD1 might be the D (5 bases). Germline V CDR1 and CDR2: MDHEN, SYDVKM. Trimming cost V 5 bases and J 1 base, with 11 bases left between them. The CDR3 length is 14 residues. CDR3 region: CASSTRGGNTEAFF. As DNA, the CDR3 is TGTGCCAGCAGTACCCGGGGGGGGAACACTGAAGCTTTCTTT.

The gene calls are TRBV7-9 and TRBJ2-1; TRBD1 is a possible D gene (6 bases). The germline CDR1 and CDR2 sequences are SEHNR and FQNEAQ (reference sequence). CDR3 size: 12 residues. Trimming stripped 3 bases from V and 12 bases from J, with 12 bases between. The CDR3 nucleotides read TGTGCCAGCAGCTTTCAGGGGTTCCGGCAGTTCTTC. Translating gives CASSFQGFRQFF. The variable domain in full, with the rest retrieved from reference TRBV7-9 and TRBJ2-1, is DTGVSQNPRHKITKRGQNVTFRCDPISEHNRLYWYRQTLGQGPEFLTYFQNEAQLEKSRLLSDRFSAERPKGSFSTLEIQRTEQGDSAMYLCASSFQGFRQFFGPGTRLTVL.

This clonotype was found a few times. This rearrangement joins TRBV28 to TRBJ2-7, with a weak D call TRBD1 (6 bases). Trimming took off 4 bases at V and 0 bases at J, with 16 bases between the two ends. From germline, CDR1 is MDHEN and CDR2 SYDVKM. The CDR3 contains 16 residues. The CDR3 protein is CASSYWGQRSSYEQYF. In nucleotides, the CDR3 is TGTGCCAGCAGTTACTGGGGGCAGCGCAGCTCCTACGAGCAGTACTTC.

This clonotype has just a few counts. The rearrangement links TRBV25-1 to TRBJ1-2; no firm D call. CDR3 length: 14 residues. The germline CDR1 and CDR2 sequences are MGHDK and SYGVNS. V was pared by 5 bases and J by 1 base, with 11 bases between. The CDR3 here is CASSPLTLNYGYTF. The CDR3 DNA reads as TGTGCCAGCAGTCCCTTGACACTTAACTATGGCTACACCTTC.

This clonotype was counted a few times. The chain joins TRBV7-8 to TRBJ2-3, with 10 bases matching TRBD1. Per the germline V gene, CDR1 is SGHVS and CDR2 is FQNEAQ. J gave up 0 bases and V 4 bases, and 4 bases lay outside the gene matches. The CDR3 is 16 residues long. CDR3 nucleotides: TGTGCCAGCAGCTCCCGGACAGGGGGTAGCACAGATACGCAGTATTTT. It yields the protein CASSSRTGGSTDTQYF.

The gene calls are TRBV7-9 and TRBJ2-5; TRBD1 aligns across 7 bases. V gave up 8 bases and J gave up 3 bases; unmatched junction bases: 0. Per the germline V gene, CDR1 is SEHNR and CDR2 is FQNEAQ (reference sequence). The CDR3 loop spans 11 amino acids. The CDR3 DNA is TGTGCCAGCGGGACAGAAGAGACCCAGTACTTC. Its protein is CASGTEETQYF.

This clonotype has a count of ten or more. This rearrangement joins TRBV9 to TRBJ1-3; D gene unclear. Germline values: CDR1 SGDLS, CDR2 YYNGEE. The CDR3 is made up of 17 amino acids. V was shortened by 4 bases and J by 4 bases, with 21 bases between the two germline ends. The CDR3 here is CASSSPKVIGAGNTIYF. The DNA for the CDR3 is TGTGCCAGCAGCTCTCCCAAAGTAATTGGAGCAGGAAACACCATATATTTT.

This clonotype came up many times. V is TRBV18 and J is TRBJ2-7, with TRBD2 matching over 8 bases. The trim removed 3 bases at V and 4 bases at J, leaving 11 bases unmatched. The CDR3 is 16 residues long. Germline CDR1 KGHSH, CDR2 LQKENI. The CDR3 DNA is TGTGCCAGCTCACCCCCTGTAGCGGGGCTAAAATACGAGCAGTACTTC. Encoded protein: CASSPPVAGLKYEQYF. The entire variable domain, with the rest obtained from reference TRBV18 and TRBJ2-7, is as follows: NAGVMQNPRHLVRRRGQEARLRCSPMKGHSHVYWYRQLPEEGLKFMVYLQKENIIDESGMPKERFSAEFPKEGPSILRIQQVVRGDSAAYFCASSPPVAGLKYEQYFGPGTRLTVT.

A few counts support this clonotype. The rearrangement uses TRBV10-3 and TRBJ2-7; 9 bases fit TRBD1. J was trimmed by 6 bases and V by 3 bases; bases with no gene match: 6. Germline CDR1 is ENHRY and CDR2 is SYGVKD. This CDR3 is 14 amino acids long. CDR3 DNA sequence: TGTGCCATCAGTGAAGCACAGGGGGCTTTCGAGCAGTACTTC. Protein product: CAISEAQGAFEQYF.

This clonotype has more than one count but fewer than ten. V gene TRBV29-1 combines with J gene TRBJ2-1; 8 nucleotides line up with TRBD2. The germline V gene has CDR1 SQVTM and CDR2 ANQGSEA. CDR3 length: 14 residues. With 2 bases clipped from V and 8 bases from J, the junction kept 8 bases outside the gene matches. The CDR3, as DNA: TGCAGCGTTGAAACTAGCGGCGGACTGGATGAGCAGTTCTTC. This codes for CSVETSGGLDEQFF.

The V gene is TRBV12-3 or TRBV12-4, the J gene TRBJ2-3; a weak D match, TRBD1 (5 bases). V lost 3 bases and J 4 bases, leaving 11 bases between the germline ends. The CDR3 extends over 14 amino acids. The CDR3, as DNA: TGTGCCAGCAGTTTTTTAAGGGGCCCAGATACGCAGTATTTT. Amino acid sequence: CASSFLRGPDTQYF.

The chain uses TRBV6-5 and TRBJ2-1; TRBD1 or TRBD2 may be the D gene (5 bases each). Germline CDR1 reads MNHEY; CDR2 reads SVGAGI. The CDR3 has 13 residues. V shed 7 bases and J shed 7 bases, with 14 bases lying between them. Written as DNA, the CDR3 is TGTGCCAGCAACCATGGGGGTGAGAATGAGCAGTTCTTC. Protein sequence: CASNHGGENEQFF.

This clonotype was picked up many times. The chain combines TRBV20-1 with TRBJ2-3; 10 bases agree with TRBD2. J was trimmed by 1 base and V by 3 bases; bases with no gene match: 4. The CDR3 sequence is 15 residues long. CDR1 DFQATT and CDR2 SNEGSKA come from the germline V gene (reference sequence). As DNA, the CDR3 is TGCAGTGCTAGTCGACTAGCGGGCGGCACAGATACGCAGTATTTT. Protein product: CSASRLAGGTDTQYF.

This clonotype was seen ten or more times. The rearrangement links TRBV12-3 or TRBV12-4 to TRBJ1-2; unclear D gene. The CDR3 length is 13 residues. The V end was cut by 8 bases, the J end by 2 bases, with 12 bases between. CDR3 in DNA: TGTGCCAGCGGGTTGAGTACCAACTATGGCTACACCTTC. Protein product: CASGLSTNYGYTF.

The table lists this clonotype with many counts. The CDR3 spells CASSRQAEAFF. Written as DNA, the CDR3 is TGTGCCAGCAGTCGACAGGCGGAAGCTTTCTTT. The chain joins TRBV12-3 or TRBV12-4 to TRBJ1-1; D is perhaps TRBD1 (6 bases). CDR3 length: 11 amino acids. V dropped 5 bases and J dropped 8 bases, with 9 bases sitting between them.

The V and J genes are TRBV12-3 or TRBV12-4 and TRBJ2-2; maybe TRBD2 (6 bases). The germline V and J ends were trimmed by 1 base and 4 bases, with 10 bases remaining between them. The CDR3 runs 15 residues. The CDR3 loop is CASSLVGLGTGELFF. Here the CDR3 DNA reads TGTGCCAGCAGTTTAGTGGGACTCGGCACCGGGGAGCTGTTTTTT.

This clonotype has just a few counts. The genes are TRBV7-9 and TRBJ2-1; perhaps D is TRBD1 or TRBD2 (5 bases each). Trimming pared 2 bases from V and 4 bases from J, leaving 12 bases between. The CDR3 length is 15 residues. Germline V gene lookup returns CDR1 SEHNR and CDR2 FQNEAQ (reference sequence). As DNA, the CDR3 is TGTGCCAGCAGCTTACGGTTGGGGACGTACAATGAGCAGTTCTTC. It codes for CASSLRLGTYNEQFF.

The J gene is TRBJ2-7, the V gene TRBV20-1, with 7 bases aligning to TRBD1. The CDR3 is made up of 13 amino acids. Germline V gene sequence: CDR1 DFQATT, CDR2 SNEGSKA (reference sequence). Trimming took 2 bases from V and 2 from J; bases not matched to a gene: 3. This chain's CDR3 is CSARTGTAYEQYF. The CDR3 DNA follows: TGCAGTGCTAGAACCGGGACAGCCTACGAGCAGTACTTC.

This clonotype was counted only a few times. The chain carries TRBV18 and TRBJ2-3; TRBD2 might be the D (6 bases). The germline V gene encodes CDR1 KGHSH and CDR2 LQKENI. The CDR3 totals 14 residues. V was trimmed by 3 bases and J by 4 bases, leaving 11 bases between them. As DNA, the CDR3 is TGTGCCAGCTCACCTCGGGAGACATCAGATACGCAGTATTTT. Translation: CASSPRETSDTQYF.

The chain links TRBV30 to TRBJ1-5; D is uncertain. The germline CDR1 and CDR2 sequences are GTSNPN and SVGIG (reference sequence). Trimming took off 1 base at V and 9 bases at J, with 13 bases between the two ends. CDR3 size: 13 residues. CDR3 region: CAWSASPGWPQHF. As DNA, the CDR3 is TGTGCCTGGAGTGCGAGTCCCGGTTGGCCCCAGCATTTT.

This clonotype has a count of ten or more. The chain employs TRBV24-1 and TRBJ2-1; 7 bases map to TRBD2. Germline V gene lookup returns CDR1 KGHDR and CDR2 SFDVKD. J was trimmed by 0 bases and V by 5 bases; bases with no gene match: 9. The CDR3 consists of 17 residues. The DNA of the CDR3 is TGTGCCACCAGTGGGCTAGCGGAATCTAGCTCCTACAATGAGCAGTTCTTC. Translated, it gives CATSGLAESSSYNEQFF.

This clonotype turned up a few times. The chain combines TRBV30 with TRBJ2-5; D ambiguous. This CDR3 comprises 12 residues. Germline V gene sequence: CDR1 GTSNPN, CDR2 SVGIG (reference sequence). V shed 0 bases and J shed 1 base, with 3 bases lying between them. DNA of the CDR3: TGTGCCTGGAGTGTTCCCCAAGAGACCCAGTACTTC. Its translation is CAWSVPQETQYF.